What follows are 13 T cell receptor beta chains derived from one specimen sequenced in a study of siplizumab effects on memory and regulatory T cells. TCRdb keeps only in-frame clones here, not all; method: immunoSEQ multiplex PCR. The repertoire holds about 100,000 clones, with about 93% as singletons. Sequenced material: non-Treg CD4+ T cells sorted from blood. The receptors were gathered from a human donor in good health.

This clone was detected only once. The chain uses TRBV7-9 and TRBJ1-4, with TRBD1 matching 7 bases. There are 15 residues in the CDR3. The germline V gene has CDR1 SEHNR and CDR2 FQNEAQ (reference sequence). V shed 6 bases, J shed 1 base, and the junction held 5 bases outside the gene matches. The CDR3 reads CASRPDRVTNEKLFF. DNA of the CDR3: TGTGCCAGCAGACCCGACAGGGTAACTAATGAAAAACTGTTTTTT. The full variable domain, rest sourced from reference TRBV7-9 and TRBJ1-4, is DTGVSQNPRHKITKRGQNVTFRCDPISEHNRLYWYRQTLGQGPEFLTYFQNEAQLEKSRLLSDRFSAERPKGSFSTLEIQRTEQGDSAMYLCASRPDRVTNEKLFFGSGTQLSVL.

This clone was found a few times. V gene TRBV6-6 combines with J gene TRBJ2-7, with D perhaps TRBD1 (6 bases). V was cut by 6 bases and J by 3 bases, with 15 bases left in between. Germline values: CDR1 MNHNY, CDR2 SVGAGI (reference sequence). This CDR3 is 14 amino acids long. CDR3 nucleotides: TGTGCCAGCAGCCCTCGACAGGCCCTCTACGAGCAGTACTTC. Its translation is CASSPRQALYEQYF.

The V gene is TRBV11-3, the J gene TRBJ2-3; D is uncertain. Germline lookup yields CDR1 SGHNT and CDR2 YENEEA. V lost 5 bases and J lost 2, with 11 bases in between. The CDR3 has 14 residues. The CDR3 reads CASSINRYTDTQYF. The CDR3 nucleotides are TGTGCCAGCAGCATTAATCGGTACACAGATACGCAGTATTTT. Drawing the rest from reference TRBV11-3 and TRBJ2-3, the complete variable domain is EAGVVQSPRYKIIEKKQPVAFWCNPISGHNTLYWYLQNLGQGPELLIRYENEEAVDDSQLPKDRFSAERLKGVDSTLKIQPAELGDSAVYLCASSINRYTDTQYFGPGTRLTVL.

CDR3 in DNA: TGCGCCAGCAGCCAAGCCCCTTCCGGGGTCGTAAAGCCCCAGCATTTT. This gives the protein CASSQAPSGVVKPQHF. This chain links TRBV4-1 with TRBJ1-5; D gene ambiguous. Per the germline V gene, CDR1 is MGHRA and CDR2 is YSYEKL. The CDR3 covers 16 residues. Trimming removed 1 base from V and 8 bases from J, with 18 bases in between.

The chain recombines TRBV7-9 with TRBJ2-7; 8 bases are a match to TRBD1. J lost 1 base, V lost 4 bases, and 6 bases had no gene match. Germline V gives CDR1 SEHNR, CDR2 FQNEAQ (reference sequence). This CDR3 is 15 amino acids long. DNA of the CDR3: TGTGCCAGCAGCTCAAGACAGGGGTTTTCCTACGAGCAGTACTTC. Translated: CASSSRQGFSYEQYF.

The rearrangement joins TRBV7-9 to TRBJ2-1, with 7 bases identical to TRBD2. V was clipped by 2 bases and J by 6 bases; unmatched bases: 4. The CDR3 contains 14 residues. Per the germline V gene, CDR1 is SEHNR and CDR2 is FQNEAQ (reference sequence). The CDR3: CASSLIGTTNEQFF. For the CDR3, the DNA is TGTGCCAGCAGCTTAATAGGGACTACCAATGAGCAGTTCTTC.

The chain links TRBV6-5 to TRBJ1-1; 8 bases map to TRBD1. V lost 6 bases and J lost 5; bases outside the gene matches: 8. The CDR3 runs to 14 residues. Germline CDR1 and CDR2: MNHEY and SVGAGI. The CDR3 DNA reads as TGTGCCAGCAGGAACGACAGGGGAGGAACTGAAGCTTTCTTT. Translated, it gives CASRNDRGGTEAFF.

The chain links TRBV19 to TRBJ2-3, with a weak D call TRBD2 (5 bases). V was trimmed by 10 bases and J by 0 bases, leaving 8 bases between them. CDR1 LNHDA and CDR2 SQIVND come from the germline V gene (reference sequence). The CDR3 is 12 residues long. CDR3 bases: TGTGCCACTCGAGGGAGCACAGATACGCAGTATTTT. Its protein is CATRGSTDTQYF.

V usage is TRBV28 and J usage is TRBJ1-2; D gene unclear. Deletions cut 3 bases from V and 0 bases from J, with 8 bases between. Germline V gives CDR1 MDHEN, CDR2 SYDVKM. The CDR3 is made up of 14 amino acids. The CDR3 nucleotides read TGTGCCAGCAGTTTCCAGGCGTCTAACTATGGCTACACCTTC. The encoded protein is CASSFQASNYGYTF.

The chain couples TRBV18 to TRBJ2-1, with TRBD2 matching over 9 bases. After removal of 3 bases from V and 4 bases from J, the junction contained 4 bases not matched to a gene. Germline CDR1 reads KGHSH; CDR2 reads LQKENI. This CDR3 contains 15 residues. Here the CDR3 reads CASSPMTSGYNEQFF. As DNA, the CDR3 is TGTGCCAGCTCACCGATGACTAGCGGTTACAATGAGCAGTTCTTC.

CDR3: CATSRDPGGHTGYTF. CDR3 nucleotide sequence: TGTGCCACCAGCAGAGACCCGGGGGGACACACAGGCTACACCTTC. The V call is TRBV15, the J call TRBJ1-2; D is possibly TRBD1 (6 bases). The CDR3 has 15 residues. The V gene's germline CDR1 is LNHNV and CDR2 YYDKDF (reference sequence). Trimming took 0 bases from V and 8 from J, leaving 16 bases between them.

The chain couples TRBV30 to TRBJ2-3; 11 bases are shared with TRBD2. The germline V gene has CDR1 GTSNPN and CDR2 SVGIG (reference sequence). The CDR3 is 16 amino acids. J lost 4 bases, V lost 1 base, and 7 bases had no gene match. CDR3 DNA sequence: TGTGCCTGGAGTGGGGGACTAGCGGCAGCAGCAGATACGCAGTATTTT. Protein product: CAWSGGLAAAADTQYF.

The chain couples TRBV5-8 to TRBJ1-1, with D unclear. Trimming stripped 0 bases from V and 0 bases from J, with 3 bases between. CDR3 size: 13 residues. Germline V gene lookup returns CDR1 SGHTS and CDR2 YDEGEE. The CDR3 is CASSLEVNTEAFF. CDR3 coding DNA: TGTGCCAGCAGCTTGGAAGTGAACACTGAAGCTTTCTTT.